The T cell receptor (beta chain) under discussion was sequenced for a study of cytomegalovirus exposure and HLA in healthy donors. Study-wide results and caveats: Specific recognition of CMV antigens was confirmed in vitro for a few chains (all CMV-associated).

With regard to this clone: Its antigen is undetermined.

The PCR was carried out with 60 Vbeta primers and 13 Jbeta primers. Method: immunoSEQ multiplex PCR; TCRdb's copy keeps in-frame clones and lacks some. Recorded for this sample: 150,000 to 200,000 clones. This clonotype was obtained from a woman aged 18-35 years in good health and CMV-seropositive. Sequencing was done on a sample of PBMCs.

CDR3 region: CASSPQGTYEQYF. In DNA, the CDR3 is TGTGCCAGCAGCCCCCAGGGAACCTACGAGCAGTACTTC. This chain uses TRBV7-2 with TRBJ2-7; D is possibly TRBD1 (5 bases). Germline-derived CDR1 and CDR2 are SGHTA and FQGNSA. The CDR3 spans 13 residues. Between the trimmed V and J ends, which lost 5 bases and 2 bases, there was a span of 10 bases. Full variable domain (outside the CDR3, taken from reference TRBV7-2 and TRBJ2-7): GAGVSQSPSNKVTEKGKDVELRCDPISGHTALYWYRQSLGQGLEFLIYFQGNSAPDKSGLPSDRFSAERTGGSVSTLTIQRTQQEDSAVYLCASSPQGTYEQYFGPGTRLTVT.